The present entry profiles one T cell receptor beta chain with its context. Its specificity is unknown. The sample comes from a study of vaccination and CD4 T cells after COVID-19. Study-level information: Each individual in the study obtained two doses of BNT162b2 or mRNA-1273 vaccine. Drawing of post-COVID samples took place a median roughly 92 days after diagnosis (range 35 to 161).

Findings and caveats of the study: Analysis of convalescent patients found that 304 of 307 vaccine-specific clones were spike mono-reactive. Convalescent patients studied were relatively few, and early post-infection timepoints were absent.

At the Johns Hopkins FTIC core, DNA taken from cultured CD4+ T cells was sequenced by way of the Oncomine TCR Beta short-read assay. TCRdb redid the calling of the PCR reads with MiXCR, one entry per CDR3 protein. The sample has about 20,000 distinct CDR3 sequences, around 50% seen once. Treatment indicated: approximately 11-day PBMC culture with coronavirus spike peptide pools or control peptides (ViraFEST assay). The germline CDR1 and CDR2 sequences are DFQATT and SNEGSKA (reference sequence). The CDR3 sequence is 12 residues long. Trimming left V 1 base short and J 8 bases short, with 9 bases between.

Sample: CD4+ T cells from blood, cultured in vitro. The V gene is TRBV20-1, the J gene TRBJ2-1; D not certain. The sequence derives from a human donor who had recovered from COVID-19. The CDR3 sequence is CSARGPGDEQFF. The CDR3 region has the DNA TGCAGTGCTAGAGGTCCGGGCGATGAGCAGTTCTTC.